Sequencing of this TCR beta chain was carried out in a study of CD8 T cells in Susac syndrome (dated by TCRdb to the late 2010s). Some background on the complete study: Of the Susac syndrome patients who were sequenced, roughly 6 had clinically active disease and eight were in clinical remission. At blood withdrawal, Susac syndrome patients were therapy-naive, treated with corticosteroids (with IVIg additionally given to some), or treated with IVIg alone. The study used repertoire sequencing to test whether antigen drove CD8+ T cell activation and differentiation in Susac syndrome. The study compared CD8+ T cell repertoire clonality among 11 to 12 healthy donors, roughly 14 Susac syndrome patients and some 16 multiple sclerosis patients.

RNA was extracted using the RNeasy kit, and about 0.45 to 1 ug of the RNA was reverse transcribed with random hexamers. The immunoSEQ multiplex PCR assay, which covers 54 Vbeta and 13 Jbeta segments, was used to amplify TCR beta CDR3 regions. PCR amplification bias was corrected by using a synthetic template baseline for primer optimization and computational correction. On the study's bioinformatics: Reads were assigned to V, D and J genes according to IMGT and analyzed in immunoSEQ Analyzer, with only productive sequences retained. To calculate clonality, Shannon entropy was normalized by log2 of the number of productive unique sequences and then subtracted from one. Public and private clones were assessed among the 100 most prevalent clones of each patient and control. Clones were defined as Susac-specific when absent from the healthy and MS cohorts, from over a thousand published viral clones and from other ImmuneACCESS disease sequences. Through fastp at Q25 and MiXCR, TCRdb rebuilt clones from the public reads, retaining in-frame beta chains. Under each unique CDR3 protein, matching rows form one entry showing the most common genes and DNA. In this record, the V and J calls reflect TCRdb's handling and not the investigators' own analysis. This sample holds about 190,000 distinct CDR3 sequences; 95% were observed only once. In total, the top ten clones hold approximately 0.15% of the sample.

General conclusions and limits of the study: The TCR sequencing and HLA analysis was acknowledged to have included a relatively small number of individuals. In the total CD8+ and CD8+ TEMRA repertoires, 15 to 20 and five Susac-specific public clones, respectively, were identified. Susac syndrome CD8+ repertoires showed clonal expansion, highest in CD8+ TEMRA cells and greater in clinically active than remitting patients.

Peripheral blood CD8+ and CD4+ T cells from healthy donors, Susac syndrome patients and multiple sclerosis patients were profiled by high-throughput TCR beta sequencing. The Susac syndrome patients fulfilled recently defined diagnostic criteria for either definite or probable disease. Bulk CD8+ and CD4+ T cells were purified by magnetic negative isolation, whereas CD8+ TEMRA cells were enriched by FACS. Blood was drawn into EDTA tubes, processed within 24 hours, and PBMCs were isolated by density gradient centrifugation. PBMCs intended for TCR sequencing were cryopreserved in liquid nitrogen and were subsequently thawed in a 37 degrees C water bath. Purity of sorted or isolated CD4+, CD8+ and CD8+ TEMRA cells was at least 90%. As to this clonotype: What this receptor recognizes is not known. No per-base quality is available; no much larger clone lies one base away.

The germline V gene supplies CDR1 SGDLS and CDR2 YYNGEE. The trim is 8 bases for V and 13 bases for J, with a gap of 12 bases between the germline ends. Reading from cysteine to phenylalanine, the CDR3 counts 9 amino acids. Just CDR3 DNA is preserved here, 27 bases in frame from base 1. Sequencing was done on a sample of CD8+ T cells from PBMCs. This TCR was recovered from a human donor with Susac syndrome. The sequence is built from TRBV9 and TRBJ1-2; the D gene is not confidently resolved. At the DNA level, the sequence is TGTGCCAGAATTATTGGAGTCACCTTC. Its product reads: CARIIGVTF. The full variable domain, completed from the reference TRBV9 and TRBJ1-2 proteins outside the CDR3, reads DSGVTQTPKHLITATGQRVTLRCSPRSGDLSVYWYQQSLDQGLQFLIQYYNGEERAKGNILERFSAQQFPDLHSELNLSSLELGDSALYFCARIIGVTFGSGTRLTVV.